The 19 T cell receptor beta chains below come from one sample, sequenced in a study of OX40 agonist ivuxolimab in advanced cancers. Assay used: immunoSEQ multiplex PCR; TCRdb lists only in-frame clones, some missing. The profile shows some 67,000 clones, approximately 89% of them singletons. The material was CD4+ or CD8+ T cells sorted from blood, obtained in a trial of the OX40 agonist ivuxolimab. These receptors all stem from an adult with an advanced solid tumor such as melanoma, head and neck, liver or kidney cancer.

The chain carries TRBV7-9 and TRBJ2-2; 7 nucleotides match TRBD1. V gave up 1 base and J gave up 0 bases; unmatched junction bases: 2. CDR1 and CDR2 (germline): SEHNR, FQNEAQ (reference sequence). The CDR3 contains 16 residues. The CDR3 loop is CASSLVQGANTGELFF. Written as DNA, the CDR3 is TGTGCCAGCAGCTTAGTGCAGGGGGCGAACACCGGGGAGCTGTTTTTT.

This clone showed up just once. The rearrangement joins TRBV15 to TRBJ1-1, with D possibly TRBD1 on 5 matching bases. This CDR3 contains 13 residues. The V gene's germline CDR1 is LNHNV and CDR2 YYDKDF (reference sequence). The V gene lost 1 base and the J gene lost 8 bases, with 11 bases spanning the gap. CDR3 bases: TGTGCCACCAGCAGAGGGGACCCCGACGAAGCTTTCTTT. This translates into CATSRGDPDEAFF.

The V and J genes are TRBV18 and TRBJ2-7, with D tentatively TRBD1 (7 bases). Looked up from germline, CDR1 is KGHSH and CDR2 is LQKENI. The CDR3 is 16 amino acids. V lost 3 bases and J lost 0, with 15 bases in between. CDR3 DNA sequence: TGTGCCAGCTCACCCAGGGGGGACGGATACTCCTACGAGCAGTACTTC. This codes for CASSPRGDGYSYEQYF.

This chain connects TRBV6-1 to TRBJ2-5, with 7 positions matching TRBD2. CDR3 length: 13 residues. V lost 10 bases to trimming and J lost 3 bases; unmatched junction nucleotides: 8. Germline assignment: CDR1 MNHNS and CDR2 SASEGT. The CDR3 DNA reads as TGTGCCACCGCCGGACTAGTAAAAGAGACCCAGTACTTC. Translated: CATAGLVKETQYF.

The rearrangement links TRBV2 to TRBJ2-4; D is unclear. Trimming stripped 7 bases from V and 0 bases from J, with 7 bases between. Germline CDR1 is SNHLY and CDR2 is FYNNEI. This CDR3 is 13 amino acids long. CDR3 in DNA: TGTGCCAGCACTAGGTTAGCCAAAAACATTCAGTACTTC. Amino acids: CASTRLAKNIQYF.

V is TRBV5-1 and J is TRBJ2-5, with 10 bases identical to TRBD1. Germline loops: CDR1 SGHRS, CDR2 YFSETQ. After removal of 3 bases from V and 7 bases from J, the junction contained 9 bases not matched to a gene. This CDR3 comprises 15 residues. CDR3 sequence: CASSWRGQGTTTQYF. The CDR3 nucleotides read TGCGCCAGCAGCTGGAGGGGACAGGGGACAACGACCCAGTACTTC.

This clone was found a few times. The chain is built from TRBV7-9 and TRBJ1-2; D gene uncertain. Trimming took 4 bases from V and 8 from J, leaving 20 bases between them. Per the germline V gene, CDR1 is SEHNR and CDR2 is FQNEAQ (reference sequence). This CDR3 comprises 15 residues. CDR3 amino acids: CASSSPPTWPRGYTF. CDR3 nucleotides: TGTGCCAGCAGCTCTCCCCCCACTTGGCCGCGGGGCTACACCTTC.

The chain employs TRBV5-1 and TRBJ1-2; no definite D call. CDR3 length equals 13 residues. The germline V gene encodes CDR1 SGHRS and CDR2 YFSETQ. V lost 4 bases and J lost 3, with 10 bases in between. The CDR3 spells CASSPRGDYGYTF. CDR3 sequence (DNA): TGCGCCAGCAGCCCGCGTGGGGACTATGGCTACACCTTC.

The CDR3 sequence: CASSSQGTSTDTQYF. The CDR3 DNA sequence: TGTGCCAGCTCATCCCAGGGGACCAGCACAGATACGCAGTATTTT. The chain employs TRBV18 and TRBJ2-3; TRBD1 might be the D (6 bases). The V gene's germline CDR1 is KGHSH and CDR2 LQKENI. Trimming took 5 bases from V and 0 from J, leaving 12 bases between them. The length of the CDR3 is 15 residues.

The chain joins TRBV7-8 to TRBJ1-4, with 8 bases fitting TRBD1. Germline assignment: CDR1 SGHVS and CDR2 FQNEAQ. Trimming at V came to 2 bases and at J to 8 bases, leaving 10 bases not matched to a gene. The CDR3 runs to 16 residues. The CDR3 sequence: CASSLRWDRPTEKLFF. The DNA for the CDR3 is TGTGCCAGCAGCTTAAGGTGGGACAGGCCTACGGAAAAACTGTTTTTT.

This chain joins TRBV6-6 and TRBJ2-5; the match to TRBD2 covers 7 bases. Trimming took 5 bases from V and 4 from J; bases not matched to a gene: 10. CDR3 length equals 15 residues. In germline, CDR1 is MNHNY, CDR2 SVGAGI (reference sequence). The CDR3 protein is CASSTSGGSGETQYF. As DNA, the CDR3 is TGTGCCAGCAGTACTTCCGGGGGGTCTGGAGAGACCCAGTACTTC.

The chain recombines TRBV28 with TRBJ2-3; tentative D call: TRBD1 (5 bases). CDR3 size: 14 residues. CDR1 and CDR2 from the germline V gene are MDHEN and SYDVKM. Trimming cost V 6 bases and J 0 bases, with 10 bases left between them. CDR3 protein: CASSAGPSTDTQYF. The CDR3 DNA follows: TGTGCCAGCAGCGCAGGGCCTAGCACAGATACGCAGTATTTT.

The chain is built from TRBV5-1 and TRBJ1-1; 7 bases agree with TRBD1. The CDR3 runs to 16 residues. Germline V gives CDR1 SGHRS, CDR2 YFSETQ. The ends lost 2 bases at V and 0 bases at J; junction bases unmatched: 7. The CDR3 is CASSFRGGVLNTEAFF. The CDR3 DNA reads as TGCGCCAGCAGCTTCCGAGGGGGCGTTCTGAACACTGAAGCTTTCTTT.

The chain employs TRBV5-5 and TRBJ1-1; D is undetermined. Germline CDR1 SGHKS, CDR2 YYEKEE (reference sequence). V was shortened by 4 bases and J by 0 bases, with 7 bases between the two germline ends. This CDR3 has 13 residues. Here the CDR3 DNA reads TGTGCCAGCAGCACTGAATTGAACACTGAAGCTTTCTTT. Protein: CASSTELNTEAFF.

The chain is built from TRBV15 and TRBJ2-7; 10 bases map to TRBD1. Germline V gene data show CDR1 as LNHNV and CDR2 as YYDKDF (reference sequence). This CDR3 contains 18 residues. The J segment lost 3 bases and the V segment lost 6 bases, leaving 17 bases of the junction unmatched. CDR3 sequence: CATSRMGQGFGKGYEQYF. The CDR3 DNA reads as TGTGCCACCAGTAGGATGGGACAGGGGTTCGGTAAAGGCTACGAGCAGTACTTC.

The CDR3 sequence: CASNEQGLNTEAFF. The CDR3 nucleotides are TGTGCCAGCAACGAACAGGGCCTGAACACTGAAGCTTTCTTT. This sequence joins TRBV5-6 and TRBJ1-1; TRBD1 is a possible D gene (6 bases). CDR3 length: 14 residues. V lost 6 bases and J lost 0, with 12 bases in between. Per germline, CDR1 SGHDT and CDR2 YYEEEE.

The rearrangement links TRBV9 to TRBJ1-6; D possibly corresponds to TRBD1 (6 bases). Trimming pared 3 bases from V and 6 bases from J, leaving 10 bases between. CDR1 and CDR2 (germline): SGDLS, YYNGEE. CDR3 length: 14 amino acids. DNA of the CDR3: TGTGCCAGCAGCGAAAGGGGGATTAATTCACCCCTCCACTTT. Amino acid sequence: CASSERGINSPLHF.

This chain uses TRBV6-5 with TRBJ2-1; D gene uncertain. The V end was cut by 7 bases, the J end by 0 bases, with 10 bases between. There are 14 residues in the CDR3. Per the germline V gene, CDR1 is MNHEY and CDR2 is SVGAGI. The CDR3 loop is CASTADGSYNEQFF. Written as DNA, the CDR3 is TGTGCCAGCACCGCCGACGGCTCCTACAATGAGCAGTTCTTC.

This chain uses TRBV21-1 with TRBJ1-6; TRBD1, the D gene given by the table, was not confirmed from the DNA. TRBV21-1 represents a pseudogene. The CDR3 is 14 residues long. The CDR3 spells CASRCGGAGSPLHF. The CDR3 nucleotides read TGTGCCAGCAGGTGCGGTGGGGCTGGCTCACCCCTCCACTTT.